Listed below are T cell receptor beta chains from one sample, sequenced in a study of CD8 T cells in ankylosing spondylitis. TCRdb itself ran the 5' RACE reads through MiXCR, one entry per CDR3 protein. The sample lists around 220,000 distinct CDR3 sequences, 18% occurring once. Specimen: blood, either unsorted or a sorted T cell fraction (not recorded which). These receptors all stem from a male donor with ankylosing spondylitis. Each CDR3 is given with its conserved first and last residue. The D gene is left open where the match is weak. The listing skips clone size in some rows; elsewhere it reads once, few, many or a size class.

J gene	V gene	clone size	D gene	CDR3 protein	CDR3 DNA
TRBJ2-7	TRBV28	-	TRBD2	CASSLRASGNYEQYF	TGTGCCAGCAGTTTAAGGGCTAGCGGAAACTACGAGCAGTACTTC
TRBJ1-1	TRBV2	-	-	CASSPYRAEAFF	TGTGCCAGCAGTCCTTATAGGGCTGAAGCTTTCTTT
TRBJ2-7	TRBV20-1	-	-	CSAIPAQAYEQYF	TGCAGTGCTATCCCAGCGCAAGCCTACGAGCAGTACTTC
TRBJ2-7	TRBV2	once	TRBD2	CASIEGLAGGTYEQYF	TGTGCCAGCATAGAGGGTCTAGCGGGGGGGACCTACGAGCAGTACTTC
TRBJ2-1	TRBV29-1	many	TRBD2	CSVEDSGLAGRSYNEQFF	TGCAGCGTTGAAGATTCGGGGCTAGCGGGGAGATCCTACAATGAGCAGTTCTTC
TRBJ1-4	TRBV7-9	-	TRBD1	CASSSTRQGSNEKLFF	TGTGCCAGCAGCTCTACCCGACAGGGCTCTAATGAAAAACTGTTTTTT
TRBJ1-1	TRBV5-1	few	TRBD1	CATTGTGGTEAFF	TGCGCCACCACCGGGACAGGGGGCACTGAAGCTTTCTTT
TRBJ2-3	TRBV11-2	-	TRBD2	CASSRIPGLAGSTDTQYF	TGTGCCAGCAGCCGGATACCGGGACTAGCAGGGAGCACAGATACGCAGTATTTT
TRBJ2-1	TRBV5-1	few	TRBD1	CASSRGTGVDEQFF	TGCGCCAGCAGCCGCGGGACAGGGGTCGATGAGCAGTTCTTC
TRBJ2-1	TRBV29-1	few	TRBD1	CSVRTGPYNEQFF	TGCAGCGTTCGGACAGGGCCCTACAATGAGCAGTTCTTC
TRBJ1-1	TRBV7-9	few	TRBD1	CASSWDSGTEAFF	TGTGCCAGCAGCTGGGACAGTGGCACTGAAGCTTTCTTT
TRBJ2-3	TRBV7-9	few	-	CASSSLADTQYF	TGTGCCAGCAGCTCCCTCGCGGATACGCAGTATTTT
TRBJ2-2	TRBV5-6	many	TRBD2	CASSLGLAGNTGELFF	TGTGCCAGCAGCCTGGGACTAGCGGGGAACACCGGGGAGCTGTTTTTT
TRBJ2-2	TRBV14	-	-	CASSQLEGFTGELFF	TGTGCCAGCAGCCAATTAGAAGGGTTCACCGGGGAGCTGTTTTTT
TRBJ2-1	TRBV6-1	few	TRBD1	CASSEEDGTGGNEQFF	TGTGCCAGCAGTGAAGAAGACGGGACAGGGGGGAATGAGCAGTTCTTC
TRBJ2-1	TRBV7-3	-	-	CASSLWGGNDYNEQFF	TGTGCCAGCAGCCTATGGGGTGGGAATGATTACAATGAGCAGTTCTTC
TRBJ2-7	TRBV6-5	few	-	CASSYSRTWESYEQYF	TGTGCCAGCAGTTACTCGAGGACCTGGGAATCCTACGAGCAGTACTTC
TRBJ2-5	TRBV6-1	-	-	CASSDPHRADETQYF	TGTGCCAGCAGTGATCCCCACAGGGCCGATGAGACCCAGTACTTC
TRBJ2-7	TRBV6-1	-	-	CASSEAGPYEQYF	TGTGCCAGCAGTGAAGCGGGCCCATACGAGCAGTACTTC
TRBJ2-7	TRBV27	few	TRBD1	CASRGDRLSYEQYF	TGTGCCAGCAGGGGGGACAGACTCTCCTACGAGCAGTACTTC
TRBJ1-5	TRBV5-5	-	-	CASSLDGNSNQPQHF	TGTGCCAGCAGCTTGGACGGGAATAGCAATCAGCCCCAGCATTTT
TRBJ1-1	TRBV10-3	-	-	CAISESYSMNTEAFF	TGTGCCATCAGTGAGTCTTACTCTATGAACACTGAAGCTTTCTTT
TRBJ2-7	TRBV5-6	-	-	CASSAHPVGAAEQYF	TGTGCCAGCAGCGCCCACCCGGTCGGGGCCGCCGAGCAGTACTTC
TRBJ2-1	TRBV7-9	-	-	CVQGGSYNEQFF	TGTGTCCAGGGGGGGTCCTACAATGAGCAGTTCTTC
TRBJ2-7	TRBV3-1	many	-	CASSTGQQISYEQYF	TGTGCCAGCAGCACTGGACAGCAAATCTCCTACGAGCAGTACTTC
TRBJ2-7	TRBV7-9	many	TRBD1	CASSFGTGQVYEQYF	TGTGCCAGCAGCTTTGGGACAGGGCAAGTTTACGAGCAGTACTTC
TRBJ2-1	TRBV7-9	many	-	CASSPRTNGGDEQFF	TGTGCCAGCAGCCCCCGGACAAATGGGGGTGATGAGCAGTTCTTC
TRBJ2-1	TRBV6-2/TRBV6-3	-	TRBD2	CASSWSGLAGNEQFF	TGTGCCAGCAGTTGGTCGGGACTAGCGGGCAATGAGCAGTTCTTC
TRBJ2-2	TRBV4-1	many	-	CASSPTESTGELFF	TGCGCCAGCAGCCCGACAGAAAGCACCGGGGAGCTGTTTTTT
TRBJ1-1	TRBV4-1	many	-	CASSQEVQDQGDTEAFF	TGCGCCAGCAGCCAAGAAGTTCAGGATCAAGGGGACACTGAAGCTTTCTTT
TRBJ2-3	TRBV5-1	-	-	CASRTGDTQYF	TGCGCCAGCAGGACTGGAGATACGCAGTATTTT
TRBJ2-7	TRBV28	few	-	CASSPPTSGFSSEQYF	TGTGCCAGCAGTCCCCCGACCTCGGGGTTCTCATCCGAGCAGTACTTC
TRBJ2-7	TRBV7-9	few	-	CASSPRLQDYEQYF	TGTGCCAGCAGCCCGAGACTACAAGACTACGAGCAGTACTTC
TRBJ2-7	TRBV28	many	-	CASSYKPGRGTYEQYF	TGTGCCAGCAGTTATAAACCGGGACGGGGTACCTACGAGCAGTACTTC
TRBJ2-7	TRBV14	few	TRBD1	CASSHPTGQGIYEQYF	TGTGCCAGCAGCCACCCTACGGGACAGGGGATATACGAGCAGTACTTC
TRBJ2-7	TRBV11-2	-	TRBD2	CASSLDFWSSGSYEQYF	TGTGCCAGCAGCTTAGATTTTTGGTCTAGCGGGAGCTACGAGCAGTACTTC
TRBJ2-1	TRBV5-5	-	TRBD1	CASSLWGQAYNEQFF	TGTGCCAGCAGCTTGTGGGGACAGGCCTACAATGAGCAGTTCTTC
TRBJ1-1	TRBV6-5	-	TRBD1	CASSYWGHRGRNTEAFF	TGTGCCAGCAGTTACTGGGGCCACAGGGGGAGGAACACTGAAGCTTTCTTT
TRBJ2-1	TRBV7-2	few	TRBD2	CASSPPGGASYNEQFF	TGTGCCAGCAGCCCCCCGGGGGGAGCGAGCTACAATGAGCAGTTCTTC
TRBJ2-7	TRBV27	few	-	CASSLSDPFYEQYF	TGTGCCAGCAGTTTATCGGACCCCTTTTACGAGCAGTACTTC
TRBJ2-7	TRBV14	-	-	CASSHRGSDRYEQYF	TGTGCCAGCAGCCACAGGGGTTCCGACCGCTACGAGCAGTACTTC
TRBJ2-5	TRBV4-1	-	-	CASSQETEQETQYF	TGCGCCAGCAGCCAGGAGACAGAGCAAGAGACCCAGTACTTC
TRBJ2-2	TRBV4-1	few	-	CASSQDFFTFRELFF	TGCGCCAGCAGCCAGGACTTTTTTACGTTCCGGGAGCTGTTTTTT
TRBJ1-3	TRBV12-3/TRBV12-4	few	-	CASSTWRLGNTIYF	TGTGCCAGCAGCACCTGGAGGTTGGGAAACACCATATATTTT
TRBJ1-2	TRBV12-3/TRBV12-4	-	-	CASSLGPVYGYTF	TGTGCCAGCAGTTTAGGGCCAGTCTATGGCTACACCTTC
TRBJ2-1	TRBV9	few	-	CASSVDRGGSTNEQFF	TGTGCCAGCAGCGTAGATAGGGGGGGGTCTACTAATGAGCAGTTCTTC
TRBJ2-2	TRBV5-6	-	-	CASISRDPVNTGELFF	TGTGCCAGCATCTCCCGGGACCCCGTGAACACCGGGGAGCTGTTTTTT
TRBJ2-7	TRBV2	many	-	CAVTGTDSYEQYF	TGTGCCGTTACCGGGACGGATTCCTACGAGCAGTACTTC
TRBJ2-1	TRBV7-6	few	-	CASSSASLNEQFF	TGTGCCAGCAGCTCGGCCAGCTTGAATGAGCAGTTCTTC